These 29 T cell receptor beta chains came from one sample sequenced in a study of T cells after yellow fever vaccination. TCRdb reprocessed the 5' RACE reads via MiXCR and lists one record per CDR3 protein. This table holds hundreds of thousands of distinct CDR3 sequences, 9% to 15% found once. Material: PBMCs, obtained on the day of the yellow fever booster vaccination. The receptors come from a man aged 25-45 years who received the YFV17D yellow fever vaccine.

This clonotype was counted between two and nine times. This chain links TRBV19 with TRBJ2-3, with D possibly matching TRBD1 (6 bases). CDR3 size: 15 residues. Germline V gene sequence: CDR1 LNHDA, CDR2 SQIVND (reference sequence). V lost 3 bases to trimming and J lost 1 base, with 11 bases between them. The CDR3 here is CASSILQGGTDTQYF. CDR3 sequence (DNA): TGTGCCAGTAGTATCTTACAGGGCGGCACAGATACGCAGTATTTT.

The chain recombines TRBV20-1 with TRBJ2-4; 9 bases are shared with TRBD2. Germline CDR1 reads DFQATT; CDR2 reads SNEGSKA (reference sequence). The CDR3 runs 13 residues. V was pared by 6 bases and J by 2 bases, with 2 bases of the junction left unmatched. CDR3 bases: TGCAGTGCCACTAGCGGGCCCAAAAACATTCAGTACTTC. As protein: CSATSGPKNIQYF.

The rearrangement uses TRBV5-1 and TRBJ2-2; D is uncertain. Germline CDR1 is SGHRS and CDR2 is YFSETQ. The CDR3 is made up of 13 amino acids. Trimming pared 2 bases from V and 6 bases from J, leaving 8 bases between. CDR3 nucleotide sequence: TGCGCCAGCAGCTTCGACGGCTCCGGGGAGCTGTTTTTT. This codes for CASSFDGSGELFF.

This clonotype was seen ten or more times. V is TRBV7-2 and J is TRBJ2-2; TRBD2 aligns across 10 bases. Trimming at V came to 3 bases and at J to 3 bases, leaving 10 bases not matched to a gene. Germline V gene sequence: CDR1 SGHTA, CDR2 FQGNSA. The CDR3 consists of 18 residues. The CDR3: CASSLRLAGEADTGELFF. The CDR3, as DNA: TGTGCCAGCAGCTTGCGCCTAGCGGGAGAGGCGGACACCGGGGAGCTGTTTTTT. The full variable domain, its missing parts supplied by reference TRBV7-2 and TRBJ2-2, is GAGVSQSPSNKVTEKGKDVELRCDPISGHTALYWYRQSLGQGLEFLIYFQGNSAPDKSGLPSDRFSAERTGGSVSTLTIQRTQQEDSAVYLCASSLRLAGEADTGELFFGEGSRLTVL.

This clonotype turned up a few times. The V gene is TRBV6-5, the J gene TRBJ2-7; maybe TRBD1 (7 bases). This CDR3 contains 18 residues. Trimming cost V 2 bases and J 1 base, with 21 bases left between them. Germline lookup yields CDR1 MNHEY and CDR2 SVGAGI. CDR3 in DNA: TGTGCCAGCAGTTACCCCCTAGGAGGGCAGGGGGGTTCCTACGAGCAGTACTTC. Translated, it gives CASSYPLGGQGGSYEQYF.

This chain joins TRBV3-1 and TRBJ2-7, with D tentatively TRBD2 (5 bases). CDR3 length: 13 residues. The V end was cut by 2 bases, the J end by 6 bases, with 11 bases between. Per germline, CDR1 LGHDT and CDR2 YNNKEL (reference sequence). In DNA, the CDR3 is TGTGCCAGCAGCCAATCTGGACTCCCCGAGCAGTACTTC. Its protein product is CASSQSGLPEQYF.

This clonotype has a count of ten or more. The chain is built from TRBV6-2 or TRBV6-3 and TRBJ2-7; D uncertain. The CDR3 has 14 residues. Germline CDR1 reads MNHEY; CDR2 reads SVGEGT. V lost 5 bases and J 1 base, leaving 12 bases between the germline ends. CDR3 amino acids: CASSRETDSYEQYF. The CDR3 DNA follows: TGTGCCAGCAGTCGAGAGACGGATTCCTACGAGCAGTACTTC.

The chain joins TRBV5-1 to TRBJ1-5; a weak D match, TRBD1 (6 bases). There are 14 residues in the CDR3. Germline V gene data show CDR1 as SGHRS and CDR2 as YFSETQ. The germline V and J ends were trimmed by 1 base and 6 bases, with 11 bases remaining between them. CDR3 coding DNA: TGCGCCAGCAGCTTGTCAGGGGAATTTCAGCCCCAGCATTTT. Its protein is CASSLSGEFQPQHF.

This clonotype was seen only a few times. This chain connects TRBV12-3 or TRBV12-4 to TRBJ2-1; TRBD2 matches at 12 bases. J lost 9 bases, V lost 7 bases, and 7 bases had no gene match. The CDR3 runs 14 residues. CDR3 DNA: TGTGCCAGCACTCGGACTAGCGGGAAGACTGAGCAGTTCTTC. It codes for CASTRTSGKTEQFF.

The table lists this clonotype with a few counts. J is TRBJ2-2 and V is TRBV9, with TRBD2 identical over 7 bases. The V gene end was trimmed by 1 base and the J gene end by 7 bases; junction bases not matched to a gene: 10. This CDR3 comprises 16 residues. Germline CDR1 is SGDLS and CDR2 is YYNGEE. This chain's CDR3 is CASSVFSGAEGGELFF. CDR3 DNA sequence: TGTGCCAGCAGCGTATTCAGCGGGGCTGAGGGCGGGGAGCTGTTTTTT.

This clonotype was seen many times. V is TRBV5-1 and J is TRBJ2-3; perhaps TRBD2 as D (5 bases). CDR3 length: 12 residues. In germline, CDR1 is SGHRS, CDR2 YFSETQ. With 4 bases removed from V and 5 bases from J, the gap between germline ends came to 8 bases. The chain's CDR3 is CASSPGLDTQYF. The CDR3 coding sequence is TGCGCCAGCAGCCCCGGACTAGATACGCAGTATTTT.

This clonotype was found a few times. The chain uses TRBV20-1 and TRBJ2-1; possibly TRBD1 for D (7 bases). In germline, CDR1 is DFQATT, CDR2 SNEGSKA (reference sequence). CDR3 length equals 12 residues. The V and J ends lost 8 bases and 1 base respectively, with 9 bases between them. CDR3 loop: CSSGGSYNEQFF. The CDR3 DNA follows: TGCAGTTCAGGGGGGTCCTACAATGAGCAGTTCTTC.

This rearrangement joins TRBV18 to TRBJ2-1; weak D call: TRBD2 (6 bases). The CDR3 totals 13 residues. Germline CDR1 KGHSH, CDR2 LQKENI. V shed 2 bases and J shed 9 bases, with 11 bases lying between them. CDR3 nucleotide sequence: TGTGCCAGCTCACCAAAAGGCGGGGTTGAGCAGTTCTTC. It specifies CASSPKGGVEQFF.

This clonotype was detected only a few times. This sequence joins TRBV5-6 and TRBJ2-2; 11 bases fit TRBD1. Germline CDR1 is SGHDT and CDR2 is YYEEEE. The V and J ends lost 4 bases and 7 bases, in that order; junction bases with no gene match: 6. The CDR3 contains 15 residues. The CDR3 DNA follows: TGTGCCAGCAGCCCGGACAGGGGGCTGTTCGGGGAGCTGTTTTTT. Encoded protein: CASSPDRGLFGELFF.

The sample holds a few counts of this clonotype. The V call is TRBV29-1, the J call TRBJ2-1; TRBD2 matches 13 bases. The CDR3 has 15 residues. Germline V gene lookup returns CDR1 SQVTM and CDR2 ANQGSEA. The V segment lost 4 bases and the J segment 7 bases; nucleotides outside the gene matches: 7. The CDR3 spells CSVARTSGGKNEQFF. CDR3 DNA sequence: TGCAGCGTTGCCAGGACTAGCGGGGGTAAAAATGAGCAGTTCTTC.

This clonotype was picked up a small number of times. This chain links TRBV12-3 or TRBV12-4 with TRBJ2-7, with a possible D match to TRBD1 (6 bases). V lost 6 bases to trimming and J lost 4 bases, with 13 bases between them. This CDR3 spans 13 amino acids. CDR3 residues: CASRPRDKYEQYF. The CDR3 nucleotides are TGTGCCAGCAGACCCCGGGACAAGTACGAGCAGTACTTC.

This clonotype has more than one count but fewer than ten. The chain combines TRBV7-8 with TRBJ2-1; 10 bases agree with TRBD2. There are 16 residues in the CDR3. CDR1 is SGHVS and CDR2 is FQNEAQ in the germline V gene. V lost 5 bases to trimming and J lost 5 bases; unmatched junction nucleotides: 9. CDR3 in DNA: TGTGCCAGCAGCACCTCCGGGACTAGCGTTCACAATGAGCAGTTCTTC. It translates to CASSTSGTSVHNEQFF. Full variable domain (rest looked up from reference TRBV7-8 and TRBJ2-1): GAGVSQSPRYKVAKRGQDVALRCDPISGHVSLFWYQQALGQGPEFLTYFQNEAQLDKSGLPSDRFFAERPEGSVSTLKIQRTQQEDSAVYLCASSTSGTSVHNEQFFGPGTRLTVL.

This clonotype was recorded a few times. The genes are TRBV27 and TRBJ1-6; D might be TRBD1 (5 bases). The CDR3 is made up of 14 amino acids. V gave up 7 bases and J gave up 6 bases, with 13 bases separating them. The germline V gene has CDR1 MNHEY and CDR2 SMNVEV (reference sequence). CDR3 amino acids: CASTYQGGNSPLHF. The CDR3 DNA reads as TGTGCCAGCACCTACCAGGGAGGTAATTCACCCCTCCACTTT.

The chain uses TRBV7-9 and TRBJ1-3; D gene unclear. Trimming took off 2 bases at V and 0 bases at J, with 14 bases between the two ends. The CDR3 runs to 17 residues. Per germline, CDR1 SEHNR and CDR2 FQNEAQ (reference sequence). CDR3 amino acids: CASSLNWVGSSGNTIYF. For the CDR3, the DNA is TGTGCCAGCAGCTTAAATTGGGTCGGAAGCTCTGGAAACACCATATATTTT.

This clonotype was detected a few times. This rearrangement joins TRBV3-1 to TRBJ1-4, with D uncertain. The CDR3 has 16 residues. V was trimmed by 1 base and J by 0 bases, leaving 9 bases between them. Germline CDR1 reads LGHDT; CDR2 reads YNNKEL (reference sequence). The DNA for the CDR3 is TGTGCCAGCAGCCAAGTAGGTGCAACAACTAATGAAAAACTGTTTTTT. Translation gives CASSQVGATTNEKLFF.

This clonotype turned up a few times. This chain connects TRBV20-1 to TRBJ2-1, with a possible D match to TRBD2 (5 bases). Germline CDR1 is DFQATT and CDR2 is SNEGSKA (reference sequence). Trimming took 4 bases from V and 7 from J, leaving 17 bases between them. The CDR3 spans 14 residues. In nucleotides, the CDR3 is TGCAGTGCTATCCGTGGACTCCCGGAGAATGAGCAGTTCTTC. Protein product: CSAIRGLPENEQFF.

In this sample, this clonotype turned up a few times. The rearrangement links TRBV5-1 to TRBJ2-6; no clear D gene. Trimming removed 1 base from V and 1 base from J, with 6 bases in between. CDR1 is SGHRS and CDR2 is YFSETQ in the germline V gene. This CDR3 region has 15 residues. CDR3 in amino acids: CASSLRVSGANVLTF. The DNA for the CDR3 is TGCGCCAGCAGCTTGCGAGTTTCTGGGGCCAACGTCCTGACTTTC.

The chain uses TRBV9 and TRBJ2-5; D ambiguous. The CDR3 sequence is 13 residues long. Trimming took 4 bases from V and 4 from J, leaving 11 bases between them. Germline V gives CDR1 SGDLS, CDR2 YYNGEE. CDR3 protein: CASSSLLGETQYF. CDR3 in DNA: TGTGCCAGCAGCTCCTTGCTGGGAGAGACCCAGTACTTC.

This clonotype has a handful of counts. This chain joins TRBV9 and TRBJ2-5, with 7 bases that match TRBD1. Germline CDR1 and CDR2: SGDLS and YYNGEE. The CDR3 runs 15 residues. V shed 4 bases and J 5 bases; nucleotides not matched to a gene: 11. The CDR3 here is CASSTRDSLAETQYF. The DNA of the CDR3 is TGTGCCAGCAGCACCCGGGACAGCTTGGCGGAGACCCAGTACTTC. The entire variable domain, with the rest obtained from reference TRBV9 and TRBJ2-5, is as follows: DSGVTQTPKHLITATGQRVTLRCSPRSGDLSVYWYQQSLDQGLQFLIQYYNGEERAKGNILERFSAQQFPDLHSELNLSSLELGDSALYFCASSTRDSLAETQYFGPGTRLLVL.

There are a few counts of this clonotype. This CDR3 fails to terminate in the conserved phenylalanine or tryptophan, so it likely reflects a read error. Because the CDR3's place on the DNA is in doubt, the DNA is left out and the CDR3 is given as listed by TCRdb. The gene calls are TRBV6-2 or TRBV6-3 and TRBJ2-7; no check of the table's D call, TRBD2, against the DNA was made. In germline, CDR1 is MNHEY, CDR2 SVGEGT. The CDR3 length is 8 residues, termini included. The CDR3 is CASSLSLL.

This clonotype occurred a few times. The rearrangement links TRBV19 to TRBJ2-5; D ambiguous. The ends were cut back, 6 bases at V and 0 bases at J, with 11 bases in the middle. Per germline, CDR1 LNHDA and CDR2 SQIVND (reference sequence). The length of the CDR3 is 14 residues. CDR3 sequence (DNA): TGTGCCAGTAGGCCAGAACCGTACCAAGAGACCCAGTACTTC. This codes for CASRPEPYQETQYF.

The chain combines TRBV11-2 with TRBJ2-4; D possibly matches TRBD1 or TRBD2 (5 bases each). Trimming cost V 1 base and J 5 bases, with 15 bases left between them. This CDR3 region has 16 residues. CDR1 is SGHAT and CDR2 is FQNNGV in the germline V gene. CDR3 loop: CASSLGGAGFENIQYF. CDR3 nucleotides: TGTGCCAGCAGCTTAGGAGGGGCAGGATTTGAAAACATTCAGTACTTC. The full variable domain, rest sourced from reference TRBV11-2 and TRBJ2-4, is EAGVAQSPRYKIIEKRQSVAFWCNPISGHATLYWYQQILGQGPKLLIQFQNNGVVDDSQLPKDRFSAERLKGVDSTLKIQPAKLEDSAVYLCASSLGGAGFENIQYFGAGTRLSVL.

This clonotype was seen repeatedly, ten times or more. The chain has TRBV11-2 and TRBJ2-7; 11 nucleotides match TRBD1. The ends lost 4 bases at V and 2 bases at J; junction bases unmatched: 4. This CDR3 has 15 amino acids. The germline V gene encodes CDR1 SGHAT and CDR2 FQNNGV. The CDR3 bases are TGTGCCAGCAGCTCAGGACAGGGGGCTACCTACGAGCAGTACTTC. As protein: CASSSGQGATYEQYF. Full variable domain (remainder filled in from reference TRBV11-2 and TRBJ2-7): EAGVAQSPRYKIIEKRQSVAFWCNPISGHATLYWYQQILGQGPKLLIQFQNNGVVDDSQLPKDRFSAERLKGVDSTLKIQPAKLEDSAVYLCASSSGQGATYEQYFGPGTRLTVT.

This chain links TRBV20-1 with TRBJ2-7; TRBD1 aligns across 7 bases. This CDR3 is built from 14 residues. Germline CDR1 DFQATT, CDR2 SNEGSKA (reference sequence). The trim removed 4 bases at V and 0 bases at J, leaving 6 bases unmatched. CDR3 in DNA: TGCAGTGCTACCGACAGGGCAGGCTCCTACGAGCAGTACTTC. Its translation: CSATDRAGSYEQYF.